The 14 T cell receptor beta chains in this list originate from one sample, sequenced in a study of blood T cells in healthy people across ages. Primed by a sample-barcoded 5' primer and a J-beta primer mix, a second PCR proceeded for about 6 to 11 cycles. TCRdb re-derived calls from the 5' RACE reads in MiXCR, one entry per CDR3 protein. The sample has 650,000 to 1,000,000 distinct CDR3 sequences, about 36% seen once. The sample taken for sequencing was blood. The receptor source for this set is a young man in good health.

J is TRBJ1-2 and V is TRBV27; D may be TRBD1 (6 bases). The CDR3 length is 14 residues. Germline CDR1 MNHEY, CDR2 SMNVEV (reference sequence). Deletions cut 6 bases from V and 4 bases from J, with 15 bases between. The CDR3 loop reads CASRPITGLYGYTF. Written as DNA, the CDR3 is TGTGCCAGCAGACCTATCACAGGGCTCTATGGCTACACCTTC.

The rearrangement links TRBV10-3 to TRBJ2-1; TRBD2 matches 11 bases. Unmatched junction bases numbered 9, after V lost 6 bases and J lost 14 bases. Germline lookup yields CDR1 ENHRY and CDR2 SYGVKD. The CDR3 totals 13 residues. The CDR3 loop reads CAIRETSGGQEFF. CDR3 bases: TGTGCCATCAGAGAAACTAGCGGGGGCCAGGAGTTCTTC.

The CDR3 nucleotides are TGTGCCATCAGTGAGTTCGGCACCGGGGAGCTGTTTTTT. Translating gives CAISEFGTGELFF. The V and J genes are TRBV10-3 and TRBJ2-2; D is undetermined. In germline, CDR1 is ENHRY, CDR2 SYGVKD. This CDR3 region has 13 residues. Deletions cut 1 base from V and 4 bases from J, with 4 bases between.

The CDR3 region has the DNA TGTGCCAGCAGCTTAGTCAGCCCCCTGAACACTGAAGCTTTCTTT. Its translation is CASSLVSPLNTEAFF. The chain combines TRBV7-2 with TRBJ1-1; D is ambiguous. The CDR3 extends over 15 amino acids. Looked up from germline, CDR1 is SGHTA and CDR2 is FQGNSA. V was shortened by 1 base and J by 0 bases, with 9 bases between the two germline ends.

Details on this clonotype: A read error may be the cause here, since a much bigger clone is one base away. The chain carries TRBV2 and TRBJ2-3; 13 bases align to TRBD2. The CDR3 length is 14 residues. V lost 7 bases and J lost 6; bases outside the gene matches: 4. CDR1 SNHLY and CDR2 FYNNEI come from the germline V gene. CDR3 residues: CASKTSGGWDTQYF. CDR3 coding DNA: TGTGCCAGCAAGACTAGCGGGGGGTGGGATACGCAGTATTTT.

As concerns this clonotype: The junction departs from germline at one end; a sequencing error may be responsible. V usage is TRBV12-3 or TRBV12-4 and J usage is TRBJ2-3; 7 positions match TRBD2. The CDR3 has 16 residues. The CDR3 loop is CASSFWASTSTGTQYF. DNA of the CDR3: TGTGCCAGCAGTTTTTGGGCATCGACTAGCACAGGTACGCAGTATTTT.

This clonotype occurred a few times. The chain uses TRBV6-5 and TRBJ2-7, with 14 positions matching TRBD2. V gave up 0 bases and J gave up 3 bases; unmatched junction bases: 4. The length of the CDR3 is 17 residues. From germline, CDR1 is MNHEY and CDR2 SVGAGI. The CDR3 nucleotides read TGTGCCAGCAGTTACTCCGGACTAGCGGGGGGTAACTACGAGCAGTACTTC. It specifies CASSYSGLAGGNYEQYF.

This rearrangement joins TRBV6-6 to TRBJ1-2; D is undetermined. Germline CDR1 reads MNHNY; CDR2 reads SVGAGI (reference sequence). Trimming pared 0 bases from V and 0 bases from J, leaving 14 bases between. The CDR3 extends over 17 amino acids. The CDR3 sequence is CASSYSRLPAANYGYTF. The CDR3 nucleotides read TGTGCCAGCAGTTACTCGAGGTTGCCAGCAGCTAACTATGGCTACACCTTC.

A note on this clonotype: A much larger clone lies a single base off, so this may be a read error. V usage is TRBV20-1 and J usage is TRBJ2-3; 11 bases agree with TRBD2. The CDR3 sequence is 18 residues long. Germline CDR1 DFQATT, CDR2 SNEGSKA (reference sequence). The CDR3 DNA is TGCAGTGCTAGACGCGAGCTAGCGGGGGGCCCCCTCACAGGTACGCAGTATTTT. Its protein product is CSARRELAGGPLTGTQYF.

The V gene is TRBV4-1, the J gene TRBJ1-5; D gene uncertain. The CDR3 is made up of 14 amino acids. CDR1 and CDR2 from the germline V gene are MGHRA and YSYEKL. V gave up 0 bases and J gave up 8 bases, with 11 bases separating them. The CDR3 here is CASSQDPGTKPQHF. For the CDR3, the DNA is TGCGCCAGCAGCCAAGATCCCGGAACTAAGCCCCAGCATTTT.

This clonotype came up a few times. The chain employs TRBV5-5 and TRBJ1-5; D not resolved. Per germline, CDR1 SGHKS and CDR2 YYEKEE (reference sequence). The CDR3 extends over 16 amino acids. Trimming removed 0 bases from V and 6 bases from J, with 16 bases in between. CDR3 sequence reads: CASSLGGSGSGQPQHF. The CDR3 bases are TGTGCCAGCAGCTTGGGGGGATCGGGGTCGGGTCAGCCCCAGCATTTT.

This clonotype was seen ten or more times. V and J are TRBV5-1 and TRBJ2-1, with D possibly TRBD2 on 7 matching bases. The CDR3 is 18 residues long. Germline CDR1 is SGHRS and CDR2 is YFSETQ. V dropped 1 base and J dropped 0 bases, with 17 bases sitting between them. CDR3 DNA sequence: TGCGCCAGCAGCTTGATGGCGGGGGCCTCGAGCTCCTACAATGAGCAGTTCTTC. This sequence encodes CASSLMAGASSSYNEQFF.

A few counts support this clonotype. The chain has TRBV6-2 or TRBV6-3 and TRBJ2-1; 7 bases agree with TRBD1. J was trimmed by 6 bases and V by 2 bases; bases with no gene match: 4. This CDR3 is built from 14 residues. Germline CDR1 and CDR2: MNHEY and SVGEGT. CDR3 sequence: CASSYDRELNEQFF. CDR3 in DNA: TGTGCCAGCAGTTACGACAGGGAACTCAATGAGCAGTTCTTC.

Remarks on this clonotype: The junction and the germline gene differ at one end; a read error may be behind it. The chain links TRBV20-1 to TRBJ1-2; the D gene is possibly TRBD1 (5 bases). Per the germline V gene, CDR1 is DFQATT and CDR2 is SNEGSKA (reference sequence). The CDR3 is 12 residues long. CDR3 loop: CSARVLPYGYTF. The DNA for the CDR3 is TGCAGTGCCAGGGTCCTACCCTATGGTTACACCTTC.